The following is a T cell receptor (beta chain) sequence with its context. The record originates from a study of blood T cell repertoires in COVID-19. Study overall: PBMCs, B-cell-depleted T cells, or T cells were the source of the cDNA or gDNA that made up the material.

As handled by the study authors: It was from reference gene primer amplification that nucleated cell counts were estimated. The data were produced by immunoSEQ multiplex PCR, yet TCRdb's version contains in-frame clones alone and is incomplete. V and J calls and clone size are copied from that table; D and trimming were computed from the DNA. This sample has 200,000 to 300,000 clones, with roughly 90% found just once. Source material: peripheral blood. The TCR was taken from a man aged 55 to 70 with acute or convalescent COVID-19.

CDR3 coding DNA: TGTGCCAGCAGTACCCTCGGTGGTAGCGGGAAGAGCTCCTACGAGCAGTACTTC. This encodes CASSTLGGSGKSSYEQYF. The V call is TRBV6-2 or TRBV6-3, the J call TRBJ2-7; 8 nucleotides align to TRBD2. Germline loops: CDR1 MNHEY, CDR2 SVGEGT. V was pared by 5 bases and J by 0 bases, with 15 bases of the junction left unmatched. The CDR3 covers 18 residues.